This T cell receptor (beta chain) appears in the sequencing data of a study of cytomegalovirus exposure and HLA in healthy donors. Across the whole study: The 120 validation repertoires, a later analysis reported, used the same platform as the approximately 730 repertoires from the first cohort. Study-wide findings and caveats: Among TCR beta chains, those listed as cytomegalovirus-associated numbered about 160. As confirmed in vitro, three CMV-associated chains were specific for CMV antigens.

This clone was picked up a small number of times. Antigen unknown. TCRdb keeps only in-frame clones here, not all; method: immunoSEQ multiplex PCR. This table holds 170,000 or so clones, 85% found once. V was trimmed by 1 base and J by 5 bases, leaving 5 bases between them. The CDR3 is 12 residues long. CDR1 and CDR2 from the germline V gene are SEHNR and FQNEAQ (reference sequence). The clonotype was recovered from a man younger than 30 in good health and CMV-seropositive. The sequencing sample was made of PBMCs. The chain combines TRBV7-9 with TRBJ1-2; tentative D call: TRBD1 (5 bases). The CDR3 DNA reads TGTGCCAGCAGCTTAGGACAGTATGGCTACACCTTC. It encodes CASSLGQYGYTF. The full variable domain, in which reference TRBV7-9 and TRBJ1-2 provide the parts outside the CDR3, is DTGVSQNPRHKITKRGQNVTFRCDPISEHNRLYWYRQTLGQGPEFLTYFQNEAQLEKSRLLSDRFSAERPKGSFSTLEIQRTEQGDSAMYLCASSLGQYGYTFGSGTRLTVV.